A selection of T cell receptor beta chains follows, all from one sample in a study of T cells after yellow fever vaccination. TCRdb reanalysed the 5' RACE reads using MiXCR and keeps one entry per CDR3 protein. Of around 590,000 distinct CDR3 sequences listed, 9% to 15% were seen once; the top ten hold just under 15%. The sequencing used PBMCs, collected on the day of the yellow fever booster vaccination. These receptors all come from a man aged 25 to 40 who received the YFV17D yellow fever vaccine. Both conserved end residues are part of each CDR3. The D gene is left open where the match is weak. The size entry is marked missing in some rows and otherwise reads once, few, many or a size class.

cdr3_nt: TGCGCCAGCAGCCCCCACGACTCAGTGGCTGAAGCTTTCTTT
cdr3_aa: CASSPHDSVAEAFF
v_call: TRBV5-1
clone_size: -
j_call: TRBJ1-1
d_call: -

cdr3_nt: TGTGCCAGCAGCTTAGCGGCGGTGATTAGAAACACCATATATTTT
cdr3_aa: CASSLAAVIRNTIYF
v_call: TRBV7-2
clone_size: -
j_call: TRBJ1-3
d_call: -

cdr3_nt: TGCAGCGTTGATATGGGCAGTAGGTCCTACAATGAGCAGTTCTTC
cdr3_aa: CSVDMGSRSYNEQFF
v_call: TRBV29-1
clone_size: few
j_call: TRBJ2-1
d_call: -

cdr3_nt: TGTGCCAGCAGCGTAGGGGGACTAGGCAGCTCCTACAATGAGCAGTTCTTC
cdr3_aa: CASSVGGLGSSYNEQFF
v_call: TRBV9
clone_size: few
j_call: TRBJ2-1
d_call: TRBD2

cdr3_nt: TGCGCCTCCCAACTAGCGGAGCCCTACAATGAGCAGTTCTTC
cdr3_aa: CASQLAEPYNEQFF
v_call: TRBV5-1
clone_size: once
j_call: TRBJ2-1
d_call: TRBD2

cdr3_nt: TGTGCCAGCAGCCGGACTAGCGGGAGAGACTACGAGCAGTACTTC
cdr3_aa: CASSRTSGRDYEQYF
v_call: TRBV5-5
clone_size: few
j_call: TRBJ2-7
d_call: TRBD2

cdr3_nt: TGTGCCAGCAGCTCCGCCAAGTTCTCGAACACCGGGGAGCTGTTTTTT
cdr3_aa: CASSSAKFSNTGELFF
v_call: TRBV12-3/TRBV12-4
clone_size: -
j_call: TRBJ2-2
d_call: -

cdr3_nt: TGCAGTGCTAGAGGGCACAGGGGGGGCTACACCTTC
cdr3_aa: CSARGHRGGYTF
v_call: TRBV20-1
clone_size: -
j_call: TRBJ1-2
d_call: TRBD1

cdr3_nt: TGCAGTGCTAGAGAGCAGATATACCGCTCCTACGAGCAGTACTTC
cdr3_aa: CSAREQIYRSYEQYF
v_call: TRBV20-1
clone_size: -
j_call: TRBJ2-7
d_call: -

cdr3_nt: TGTGCCAGCAGCTTAGCGCTAAGCGGGTCCTACGAGCAGTACTTC
cdr3_aa: CASSLALSGSYEQYF
v_call: TRBV7-2
clone_size: -
j_call: TRBJ2-7
d_call: -

cdr3_nt: TGTGCCAGCAACGCCCTTGGAAACACCATATATTTT
cdr3_aa: CASNALGNTIYF
v_call: TRBV12-3/TRBV12-4
clone_size: -
j_call: TRBJ1-3
d_call: -

cdr3_nt: TGTGCCACCAGTGAAGCAGGGACTGCGAAAGAGACCCAGTACTTC
cdr3_aa: CATSEAGTAKETQYF
v_call: TRBV24-1
clone_size: few
j_call: TRBJ2-5
d_call: -

cdr3_nt: TGTGCCAGCACCTCGACGGGTCCTACCAGAGAGACCCAGTACTTC
cdr3_aa: CASTSTGPTRETQYF
v_call: TRBV28
clone_size: -
j_call: TRBJ2-5
d_call: -

cdr3_nt: TGCGCCAGCAGCTCCCCCTCGGCGGGAGGACCTCGTTGGGAGCTGTTTTTT
cdr3_aa: CASSSPSAGGPRWELFF
v_call: TRBV5-1
clone_size: few
j_call: TRBJ2-2
d_call: TRBD2

cdr3_nt: TGTGCCAGCGCCGGGGGGACGATAGATACGCAGTATTTT
cdr3_aa: CASAGGTIDTQYF
v_call: TRBV7-6
clone_size: -
j_call: TRBJ2-3
d_call: TRBD2

cdr3_nt: TGTGCCACGGGACCGACCACTGAAGCTTTCTTT
cdr3_aa: CATGPTTEAFF
v_call: TRBV10-3
clone_size: few
j_call: TRBJ1-1
d_call: -

cdr3_nt: TGTGCCAGCAGCTTGGAACCTAGGCAAAACATTCAGTACTTC
cdr3_aa: CASSLEPRQNIQYF
v_call: TRBV7-9
clone_size: few
j_call: TRBJ2-4
d_call: -

cdr3_nt: TGTGCCAGCAGTGATCAACTAGCGGGAGTTGGAGATACGCAGTATTTT
cdr3_aa: CASSDQLAGVGDTQYF
v_call: TRBV25-1
clone_size: -
j_call: TRBJ2-3
d_call: TRBD2

cdr3_nt: TGTGCCAGCAGCTTAGGGGAGGTTGGGGTCTACGAGCAGTACTTC
cdr3_aa: CASSLGEVGVYEQYF
v_call: TRBV13
clone_size: few
j_call: TRBJ2-7
d_call: -

cdr3_nt: TGTGCCAGCAGTTACGGCGCGGGGGACAATGAGCAGTTCTTC
cdr3_aa: CASSYGAGDNEQFF
v_call: TRBV6-5
clone_size: -
j_call: TRBJ2-1
d_call: TRBD2

cdr3_nt: TGTGCCAGCAGCCGCAGGGGGGGCGGTTCTTACGAGCAGTACTTC
cdr3_aa: CASSRRGGGSYEQYF
v_call: TRBV7-2
clone_size: -
j_call: TRBJ2-7
d_call: -

cdr3_nt: TGTGCCGCTGCTACTCGGACAGGGGGCTCGTACGAGCAGTACTTC
cdr3_aa: CAAATRTGGSYEQYF
v_call: TRBV28
clone_size: -
j_call: TRBJ2-7
d_call: TRBD1

cdr3_nt: TGTGCCAGCTCACCACGTAGCGAGGAGACCCAGTACTTC
cdr3_aa: CASSPRSEETQYF
v_call: TRBV18
clone_size: few
j_call: TRBJ2-5
d_call: -

cdr3_nt: TGTGCCAGCAGCGTCCCCGGGACAGACTGCTCCTACGAGCAGTACTTC
cdr3_aa: CASSVPGTDCSYEQYF
v_call: TRBV21-1
clone_size: -
j_call: TRBJ2-7
d_call: -

cdr3_nt: TGTGCCAGCAGCATGAACGACAGGGGGCGGGGTGGCTACACCTTC
cdr3_aa: CASSMNDRGRGGYTF
v_call: TRBV7-2
clone_size: few
j_call: TRBJ1-2
d_call: TRBD1

cdr3_nt: TGTGCCAGCAGCGCGAGGGGGCACCCCTCCTACGAGCAGTACTTC
cdr3_aa: CASSARGHPSYEQYF
v_call: TRBV2
clone_size: -
j_call: TRBJ2-7
d_call: TRBD1

cdr3_nt: TGTGCCAGCAGGGAAAACGGGGACGGGGCAGCTTTCTTT
cdr3_aa: CASRENGDGAAFF
v_call: TRBV12-3/TRBV12-4
clone_size: -
j_call: TRBJ1-1
d_call: -

cdr3_nt: TGTGCCAGCAGCCCCGCCGCGGACCAGAGTTCACCCCTCCACTTT
cdr3_aa: CASSPAADQSSPLHF
v_call: TRBV11-2
clone_size: few
j_call: TRBJ1-6
d_call: -

cdr3_nt: TGTGCCAGCAGCTTAGGTAGCGGCGCCGTTACCGGGAACATTCAGTACTTC
cdr3_aa: CASSLGSGAVTGNIQYF
v_call: TRBV7-9
clone_size: many
j_call: TRBJ2-4
d_call: -

cdr3_nt: TGTGCCAGCAGAACGGCGGGAGTGTCTCAAGAGACCCAGTACTTC
cdr3_aa: CASRTAGVSQETQYF
v_call: TRBV28
clone_size: -
j_call: TRBJ2-5
d_call: TRBD2

cdr3_nt: TGTGCCAGCAGTTACCCCTCGAGAGCCGGGGAGCTGTTTTTT
cdr3_aa: CASSYPSRAGELFF
v_call: TRBV6-5
clone_size: -
j_call: TRBJ2-2
d_call: -

cdr3_nt: TGTGCCTTTGGGGCCGGGGGGTCCTACGAGCAGTACTTC
cdr3_aa: CAFGAGGSYEQYF
v_call: TRBV2
clone_size: few
j_call: TRBJ2-7
d_call: TRBD2

cdr3_nt: TGTGCCATCAGGGACAACAACACAGATACGCAGTATTTT
cdr3_aa: CAIRDNNTDTQYF
v_call: TRBV10-3
clone_size: -
j_call: TRBJ2-3
d_call: -

cdr3_nt: TGTGCCTGGAGTTGGTCGGTGGGCACTGAAGCTTTCTTT
cdr3_aa: CAWSWSVGTEAFF
v_call: TRBV30
clone_size: few
j_call: TRBJ1-1
d_call: -

cdr3_nt: TGTGCCAGTAGTCCTAGCGGGAGTGAGACCCAGTACTTC
cdr3_aa: CASSPSGSETQYF
v_call: TRBV19
clone_size: -
j_call: TRBJ2-5
d_call: TRBD2

cdr3_nt: TGCGCCAGCAGCTCAGTAGGGGGCTCGGGAAACACCATATATTTT
cdr3_aa: CASSSVGGSGNTIYF
v_call: TRBV5-1
clone_size: -
j_call: TRBJ1-3
d_call: TRBD1

cdr3_nt: TGCGCCAGCAGCTTCAGGGGGGGGGCAGATACGCAGTATTTT
cdr3_aa: CASSFRGGADTQYF
v_call: TRBV5-1
clone_size: -
j_call: TRBJ2-3
d_call: -